The sequence of this T cell receptor (beta chain) was determined in a study of T cells after yellow fever vaccination. Study details: Those fractions that held only low numbers of cells were prepared using the SMART-Seq v4 Ultra Low Input RNA kit.

This clonotype was seen at least ten times. This CDR3 has 18 residues. V shed 5 bases and J 6 bases; nucleotides not matched to a gene: 19. Looked up from germline, CDR1 is ENHRY and CDR2 is SYGVKD. Universal primer sites and UMIs were introduced during 5'RACE template-switching synthesis of TCR cDNA. TCRdb reanalysed the 5' RACE reads using MiXCR and keeps one entry per CDR3 protein. The repertoire holds 300,000 or so distinct CDR3 sequences, 8.7% seen once, with around 3.1% in the top ten. This sequence was found in a man aged 18 to 29 who received the YFV17D yellow fever vaccine. This sequence joins TRBV10-3 and TRBJ2-1; TRBD1 agrees at 7 bases. Sequenced here: CD4+ T cells sorted from PBMCs, sampled 5 days after the yellow fever booster vaccination. The CDR3 reads CAISTHFRGTAGPNEQFF. The CDR3 DNA reads TGTGCCATCAGTACACATTTCCGTGGGACAGCAGGCCCCAATGAGCAGTTCTTC.